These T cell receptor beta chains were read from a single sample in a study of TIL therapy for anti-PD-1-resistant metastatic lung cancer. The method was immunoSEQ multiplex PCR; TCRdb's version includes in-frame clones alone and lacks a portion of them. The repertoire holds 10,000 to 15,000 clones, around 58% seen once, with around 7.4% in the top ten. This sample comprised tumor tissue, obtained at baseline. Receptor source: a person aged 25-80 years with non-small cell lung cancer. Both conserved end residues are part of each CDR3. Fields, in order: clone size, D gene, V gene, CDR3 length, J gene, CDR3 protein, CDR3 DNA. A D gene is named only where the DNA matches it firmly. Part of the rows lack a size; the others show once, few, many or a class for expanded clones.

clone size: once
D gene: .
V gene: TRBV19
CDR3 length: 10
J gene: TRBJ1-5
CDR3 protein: CSRETSAPAF
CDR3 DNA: TGTAGCCGGGAAACTTCAGCCCCAGCATTT

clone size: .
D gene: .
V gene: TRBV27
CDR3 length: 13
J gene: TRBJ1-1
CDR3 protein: CASSLVINTEAFF
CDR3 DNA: TGTGCCAGCAGTTTAGTGATAAACACTGAAGCTTTCTTT

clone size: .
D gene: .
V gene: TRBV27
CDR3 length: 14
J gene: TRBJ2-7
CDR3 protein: CASSLGGPSYEQYF
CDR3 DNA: TGTGCCAGCTCGCTGGGGGGGCCGAGTTACGAGCAGTACTTC

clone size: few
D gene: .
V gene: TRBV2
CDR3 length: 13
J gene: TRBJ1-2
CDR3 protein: CASKGYRNYGYTF
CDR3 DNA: TGTGCCAGCAAGGGCTATCGGAACTATGGCTACACCTTC

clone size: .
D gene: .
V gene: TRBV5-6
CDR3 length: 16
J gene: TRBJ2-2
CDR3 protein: CASSSRGTVSTGELFF
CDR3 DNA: TGTGCCAGCAGCTCCCGCGGGACAGTGAGCACCGGGGAGCTGTTTTTT

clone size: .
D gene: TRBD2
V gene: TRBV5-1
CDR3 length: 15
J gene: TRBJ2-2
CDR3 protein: CASSWSGGYTGELFF
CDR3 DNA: TGCGCCAGCAGCTGGTCGGGAGGATACACCGGGGAGCTGTTTTTT

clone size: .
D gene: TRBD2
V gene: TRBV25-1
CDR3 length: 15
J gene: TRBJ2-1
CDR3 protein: CASSDGTSDYNEQFF
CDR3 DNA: TGTGCCAGCAGTGACGGGACTAGCGATTACAATGAGCAGTTCTTC

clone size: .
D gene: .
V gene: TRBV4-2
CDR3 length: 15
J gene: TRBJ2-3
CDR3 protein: CASSQDDQAPDTQYF
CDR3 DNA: TGTGCCAGCAGCCAAGATGATCAGGCCCCAGATACGCAGTATTTT

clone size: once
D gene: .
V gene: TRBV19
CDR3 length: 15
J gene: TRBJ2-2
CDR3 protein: CASRERTENTGELFF
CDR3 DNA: TGTGCCAGTAGAGAACGGACCGAGAACACCGGGGAGCTGTTTTTT

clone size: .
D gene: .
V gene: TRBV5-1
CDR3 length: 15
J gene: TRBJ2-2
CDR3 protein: CASSLGGVNTGELFF
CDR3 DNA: TGCGCCAGCAGCTTAGGGGGGGTCAACACCGGGGAGCTGTTTTTT

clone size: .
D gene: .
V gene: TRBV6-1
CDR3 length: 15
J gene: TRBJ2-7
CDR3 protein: CASSEAFEGSYEQYF
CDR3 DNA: TGTGCCAGCAGTGAAGCGTTTGAGGGTTCCTACGAGCAGTACTTC

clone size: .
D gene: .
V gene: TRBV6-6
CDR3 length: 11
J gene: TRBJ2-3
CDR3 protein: CASSQTDTQYF
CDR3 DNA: TGTGCCAGCAGCCAAACAGATACGCAGTATTTT

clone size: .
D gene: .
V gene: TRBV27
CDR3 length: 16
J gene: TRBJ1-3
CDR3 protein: CASSLLGLSSGNTIYF
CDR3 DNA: TGTGCCAGCAGTTTATTGGGATTGAGCTCTGGAAACACCATATATTTT

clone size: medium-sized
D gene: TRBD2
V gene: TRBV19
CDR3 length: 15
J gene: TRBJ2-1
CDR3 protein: CASSIRSGDYNEQFF
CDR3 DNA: TGTGCCAGTAGTATACGGAGCGGGGACTACAATGAGCAGTTCTTC